The clone carrying this T cell receptor (beta chain) was seen once. The CDR3 totals 15 residues. From germline, CDR1 is MNHEY and CDR2 SMNVEV (reference sequence). Deletions cut 0 bases from V and 4 bases from J, with 12 bases between. This sample is drawn from a study of blood T cell repertoires in COVID-19. About the research overall: Italy, Spain and the United States were the sources of the convalescent and acute COVID-19 samples. PBMCs, B-cell-depleted T cells, or T cells provided the cDNA or gDNA that made up the material.

Per the study methods: Nucleated cell number was recorded as an estimate derived from reference gene primer amplification. Profiling relied on immunoSEQ multiplex PCR, and the TCRdb table lists in-frame clones only, not all of them. V and J calls and clone size are as listed in that table; D and trimming were resolved from the DNA. Among over 95,000 clones, about 83% were seen once, and the ten largest hold just under 2%. The origin of this receptor is a man in his 70s with active or convalescent COVID-19. The chain links TRBV27 to TRBJ1-2; the D gene is possibly TRBD1 (6 bases). The sequenced sample consisted of peripheral blood. The CDR3 DNA reads as TGTGCCAGCAGTTTATCCAGGGGAAGGGTCTATGGCTACACCTTC. It codes for CASSLSRGRVYGYTF.